These 21 T cell receptor beta chains were sequenced from one sample in a study of blood T cell repertoires in COVID-19. Sequencing used immunoSEQ multiplex PCR; TCRdb keeps in-frame clones, though not all of them. The repertoire holds 140,000 or so clones, with around nine tenths as singletons. The sample comprised peripheral blood. The receptors were sampled from a woman aged 50 to 65 with active or convalescent COVID-19.

The chain carries TRBV30 and TRBJ2-1; 9 positions match TRBD1. V trimming: 5 bases; J trimming: 8 bases; junction bases outside the gene matches: 1. This CDR3 region has 11 residues. Germline assignment: CDR1 GTSNPN and CDR2 SVGIG (reference sequence). DNA of the CDR3: TGTGCCTGGGGGGACAGGGATGAGCAGTTCTTC. Its translation is CAWGDRDEQFF. The full variable domain, with the rest looked up from reference TRBV30 and TRBJ2-1, is SQTIHQWPATLVQPVGSPLSLECTVEGTSNPNLYWYRQAAGRGLQLLFYSVGIGQISSEVPQNLSASRPQDRQFILSSKKLLLSDSGFYLCAWGDRDEQFFGPGTRLTVL.

J is TRBJ1-6 and V is TRBV27, with unresolved D. Germline CDR1 reads MNHEY; CDR2 reads SMNVEV (reference sequence). The CDR3 consists of 16 residues. Trimming shortened V by 1 base and J by 10 bases, and 17 bases separated the two germline ends. CDR3 sequence (DNA): TGTGCCAGCAGTTTATTAATGAGCGGAACCCACTCACCCCTCCACTTT. Translated, it gives CASSLLMSGTHSPLHF.

The V call is TRBV9, the J call TRBJ2-3; D remains unclear. The germline V and J ends were trimmed by 1 base and 2 bases, with 11 bases remaining between them. CDR3 length: 15 amino acids. Looked up from germline, CDR1 is SGDLS and CDR2 is YYNGEE. The CDR3 nucleotides read TGTGCCAGCAGCGTACGTGGGCTCCTCACAGATACGCAGTATTTT. It codes for CASSVRGLLTDTQYF.

The table lists this clone with a few counts. The chain is built from TRBV5-1 and TRBJ2-1; 10 positions agree with TRBD2. CDR1 is SGHRS, CDR2 YFSETQ, per germline. After removal of 4 bases from V and 12 bases from J, the junction contained 10 bases not matched to a gene. There are 14 residues in the CDR3. The CDR3 protein is CASSEGLAPGGQFF. The CDR3 DNA reads TGCGCCAGCAGCGAGGGACTAGCGCCAGGGGGGCAGTTCTTC. Based on the CDR3 plus reference TRBV5-1 and TRBJ2-1, the full variable domain is KAGVTQTPRYLIKTRGQQVTLSCSPISGHRSVSWYQQTPGQGLQFLFEYFSETQRNKGNFPGRFSGRQFSNSRSEMNVSTLELGDSALYLCASSEGLAPGGQFFGPGTRLTVL.

The rearrangement links TRBV2 to TRBJ1-2; tentatively, D is TRBD1 (5 bases). This CDR3 spans 12 amino acids. Trimming cost V 4 bases and J 5 bases, with 8 bases left between them. Germline CDR1 is SNHLY and CDR2 is FYNNEI. CDR3 in DNA: TGTGCCAGCAGTGCACAGGAGTATGGCTACACCTTC. Protein sequence: CASSAQEYGYTF. Full variable domain (rest looked up from reference TRBV2 and TRBJ1-2): EPEVTQTPSHQVTQMGQEVILRCVPISNHLYFYWYRQILGQKVEFLVSFYNNEISEKSEIFDDQFSVERPDGSNFTLKIRSTKLEDSAMYFCASSAQEYGYTFGSGTRLTVV.

The chain carries TRBV25-1 and TRBJ1-1; TRBD1 agrees at 8 bases. CDR3 length: 14 residues. J gave up 4 bases and V 5 bases, and 6 bases lay outside the gene matches. From germline, CDR1 is MGHDK and CDR2 SYGVNS. The chain's CDR3 is CASSYSTGGTEAFF. The CDR3 bases are TGTGCCAGCAGTTACTCAACAGGGGGCACTGAAGCTTTCTTT.

The V call is TRBV28, the J call TRBJ1-2; 8 bases are a match to TRBD1. The CDR3 contains 16 residues. V gave up 6 bases and J gave up 4 bases; unmatched junction bases: 13. Germline-derived CDR1 and CDR2 are MDHEN and SYDVKM. The CDR3 coding sequence is TGTGCCAGCAGAGGCCCGGTGGGACAGGACGCCTATGGCTACACCTTC. Amino acids: CASRGPVGQDAYGYTF.

This chain connects TRBV5-1 to TRBJ1-1; tentatively, D is TRBD1 (6 bases). Germline V gene data show CDR1 as SGHRS and CDR2 as YFSETQ. The CDR3 is made up of 14 amino acids. V lost 4 bases to trimming and J lost 2 bases, with 12 bases between them. The CDR3 region has the DNA TGCGCCAGCAGCACAGGACAGCCAAACACTGAAGCTTTCTTT. It yields the protein CASSTGQPNTEAFF. Complete variable domain (other parts from reference TRBV5-1 and TRBJ1-1): KAGVTQTPRYLIKTRGQQVTLSCSPISGHRSVSWYQQTPGQGLQFLFEYFSETQRNKGNFPGRFSGRQFSNSRSEMNVSTLELGDSALYLCASSTGQPNTEAFFGQGTRLTVV.

The V call is TRBV5-1, the J call TRBJ1-1; 8 bases are shared with TRBD1. Germline V gene lookup returns CDR1 SGHRS and CDR2 YFSETQ. CDR3 length equals 16 residues. Trimming took 0 bases from V and 4 from J; bases not matched to a gene: 8. The CDR3 here is CASSLAVTGVPTEAFF. In DNA form, the CDR3 reads TGCGCCAGCAGCTTGGCCGTGACAGGGGTCCCCACTGAAGCTTTCTTT.

The chain recombines TRBV5-1 with TRBJ2-5; weak D call: TRBD2 (5 bases). CDR3 size: 13 residues. Trimming stripped 4 bases from V and 4 bases from J, with 11 bases between. Germline loops: CDR1 SGHRS, CDR2 YFSETQ. CDR3 sequence: CASSEGLAETQYF. CDR3 in DNA: TGCGCCAGCAGCGAGGGTTTAGCAGAGACCCAGTACTTC. Full variable domain (remainder filled in from reference TRBV5-1 and TRBJ2-5): KAGVTQTPRYLIKTRGQQVTLSCSPISGHRSVSWYQQTPGQGLQFLFEYFSETQRNKGNFPGRFSGRQFSNSRSEMNVSTLELGDSALYLCASSEGLAETQYFGPGTRLLVL.

The V gene is TRBV11-2, the J gene TRBJ1-6; a possible D gene is TRBD1 (5 bases). The germline gives CDR1 SGHAT, CDR2 FQNNGV. The CDR3 totals 14 residues. Deletions cut 3 bases from V and 6 bases from J, with 9 bases between. The CDR3 protein is CASSFRQINSPLHF. The CDR3 DNA is TGTGCCAGCAGCTTTCGACAGATTAATTCACCCCTCCACTTT.

V and J are TRBV5-1 and TRBJ2-3; D not resolved. This CDR3 is built from 17 residues. Germline V gene lookup returns CDR1 SGHRS and CDR2 YFSETQ. Trimming shortened V by 4 bases and J by 5 bases, and 23 bases separated the two germline ends. CDR3 DNA sequence: TGCGCCAGCAGCCCGATCCCTTGGCAGGCGTCACAAGATACGCAGTATTTT. Translated: CASSPIPWQASQDTQYF.

The chain employs TRBV5-1 and TRBJ2-7, with D unclear. Germline-derived CDR1 and CDR2 are SGHRS and YFSETQ. Deletions cut 0 bases from V and 3 bases from J, with 7 bases between. The CDR3 is 13 residues long. The CDR3 DNA reads as TGCGCCAGCAGCTTGGACTCAGGCTACGAGCAGTACTTC. Its translation: CASSLDSGYEQYF.

The rearrangement joins TRBV19 to TRBJ2-1; 13 nucleotides line up with TRBD2. Germline V gene lookup returns CDR1 LNHDA and CDR2 SQIVND (reference sequence). The CDR3 totals 15 residues. V gave up 7 bases and J gave up 9 bases; unmatched junction bases: 9. CDR3 sequence reads: CASKTSGRSMSEQFF. CDR3 sequence (DNA): TGTGCCAGTAAGACTAGCGGGAGGTCTATGAGTGAGCAGTTCTTC.

This clone was recorded a few times. The chain couples TRBV7-9 to TRBJ1-2, with D possibly matching TRBD1 (5 bases). The CDR3 runs 14 residues. V was clipped by 5 bases and J by 4 bases, with 14 bases between them. Germline values: CDR1 SEHNR, CDR2 FQNEAQ (reference sequence). The CDR3 sequence: CASSPIDRGYGYTF. The CDR3 bases are TGTGCCAGCAGCCCAATCGACAGAGGCTATGGCTACACCTTC.

The chain joins TRBV9 to TRBJ2-2, with 11 bases matching TRBD2. The germline gives CDR1 SGDLS, CDR2 YYNGEE. V lost 4 bases, J lost 4 bases, and 9 bases stayed unmatched. This CDR3 contains 17 residues. CDR3 region: CASSIMGTSGRTGELFF. CDR3 DNA: TGTGCCAGCAGCATAATGGGGACTAGCGGACGCACCGGGGAGCTGTTTTTT.

The rearrangement links TRBV23-1 to TRBJ1-5; D gene ambiguous. TRBV23-1 is an ORF; its function is uncertain. Trimming stripped 4 bases from V and 0 bases from J, with 13 bases between. The CDR3 is 16 residues long. CDR3: CASSRHAQYSNQPQHF. In nucleotides, the CDR3 is TGCGCCAGCAGTCGCCACGCACAGTATAGCAATCAGCCCCAGCATTTT.

The chain combines TRBV12-3 or TRBV12-4 with TRBJ2-7; D gene uncertain. The CDR3 contains 12 residues. V lost 4 bases and J lost 2, with 6 bases in between. The CDR3 loop is CASSSIPYEQYF. CDR3 in DNA: TGTGCCAGCAGTTCCATTCCCTACGAGCAGTACTTC.

V and J are TRBV30 and TRBJ2-2; TRBD1 matches 7 bases. The junction had 7 bases not matched to a gene; V was cut back by 4 bases and J by 5 bases. From germline, CDR1 is GTSNPN and CDR2 SVGIG (reference sequence). The CDR3 length is 14 residues. In DNA form, the CDR3 reads TGTGCCTGGAACCAAGACAGGGTTACCGGGGAGCTGTTTTTT. It specifies CAWNQDRVTGELFF.

This clone was counted a few times. V and J are TRBV20-1 and TRBJ1-2; no reliable D call. The germline V gene has CDR1 DFQATT and CDR2 SNEGSKA (reference sequence). This CDR3 is 11 amino acids long. V was cut by 6 bases and J by 6 bases, with 11 bases left in between. CDR3 bases: TGCAGTGCCCCCCGGGAGCATGGCTACACCTTC. Translation: CSAPREHGYTF.

The genes are TRBV12-3 or TRBV12-4 and TRBJ1-5, with unresolved D. The ends were cut back, 3 bases at V and 6 bases at J, with 9 bases in the middle. This CDR3 has 13 residues. The chain's CDR3 is CASSFRGGQPQHF. In nucleotides, the CDR3 is TGTGCCAGCAGTTTCCGGGGAGGTCAGCCCCAGCATTTT.